What follows are 19 T cell receptor beta chains derived from one specimen sequenced in a study of CD8 T cells in Susac syndrome. RNA was extracted with the RNeasy kit, and a quantity of roughly 0.5 to 1 ug was reverse transcribed using random hexamers. TCRdb re-derived calls from the immunoSEQ multiplex PCR reads in MiXCR, one entry per CDR3 protein. The sample carries roughly 200,000 distinct CDR3 sequences, roughly 94% recorded once. Sequencing input: CD4+ T cells from PBMCs. All receptors come from a human donor in good health.

V usage is TRBV6-2 or TRBV6-3 and J usage is TRBJ1-2; D perhaps matches TRBD1 (5 bases). Germline CDR1 reads MNHEY; CDR2 reads SVGEGT. The CDR3 runs 14 residues. Trimming pared 0 bases from V and 2 bases from J, leaving 7 bases between. In nucleotides, the CDR3 is TGTGCCAGCAGTTACTCCGGGACCAACTATGGCTACACCTTC. This sequence encodes CASSYSGTNYGYTF.

This chain uses TRBV7-2 with TRBJ2-1; D is unclear. V lost 2 bases and J lost 5, with 13 bases in between. CDR1 and CDR2 from the germline V gene are SGHTA and FQGNSA. CDR3 length equals 15 residues. CDR3 in DNA: TGTGCCAGCAGCTTACAGCACGGGCAGCACAATGAGCAGTTCTTC. This translates into CASSLQHGQHNEQFF.

V gene TRBV7-3 combines with J gene TRBJ2-4; D might be TRBD1 (5 bases). In germline, CDR1 is SGHTA, CDR2 FQGTGA. The CDR3 spans 14 residues. Deletions cut 2 bases from V and 3 bases from J, with 8 bases between. The CDR3 here is CASSLSRDKNIQYF. The CDR3 region has the DNA TGTGCCAGCAGCTTATCCAGGGACAAAAACATTCAGTACTTC.

V gene TRBV7-2 combines with J gene TRBJ2-2; D is possibly TRBD2 (6 bases). Germline values: CDR1 SGHTA, CDR2 FQGNSA. The CDR3 is 13 residues long. V lost 8 bases to trimming and J lost 6 bases, with 13 bases between them. In DNA form, the CDR3 reads TGTGCCAGCCAAATGGGGACTGCCGGGGAGCTGTTTTTT. This translates into CASQMGTAGELFF.

This chain links TRBV29-1 with TRBJ2-3; unclear D gene. V was shortened by 4 bases and J by 2 bases, with 31 bases between the two germline ends. This CDR3 region has 20 residues. The V gene's germline CDR1 is SQVTM and CDR2 ANQGSEA. The CDR3 DNA is TGCAGCGTTGCAGTGTCCCTTTGGGATGGCAATTGGGCAGCCACAGATACGCAGTATTTT. The encoded protein is CSVAVSLWDGNWAATDTQYF.

The chain joins TRBV7-3 to TRBJ1-1, with 9 bases lining up with TRBD1. J lost 5 bases, V lost 2 bases, and 9 bases had no gene match. CDR3 length: 16 residues. In germline, CDR1 is SGHTA, CDR2 FQGTGA. CDR3 sequence: CASSLYAGQGWTEAFF. CDR3 sequence (DNA): TGTGCCAGCAGCTTATATGCAGGACAGGGGTGGACTGAAGCTTTCTTT.

This sequence joins TRBV5-1 and TRBJ2-5, with no clear D. V dropped 3 bases and J dropped 0 bases, with 3 bases sitting between them. Germline CDR1 SGHRS, CDR2 YFSETQ. The CDR3 totals 12 residues. The CDR3: CASSSNQETQYF. CDR3 coding DNA: TGCGCCAGCAGCTCTAACCAAGAGACCCAGTACTTC.

The chain recombines TRBV29-1 with TRBJ1-1; tentatively, D is TRBD1 (6 bases). The CDR3 covers 13 residues. Trimming removed 4 bases from V and 4 bases from J, with 13 bases in between. CDR1 is SQVTM, CDR2 ANQGSEA, per germline. Here the CDR3 reads CSVVQGLVTEAFF. In DNA form, the CDR3 reads TGCAGCGTTGTGCAGGGGCTGGTCACTGAAGCTTTCTTT.

The chain couples TRBV7-2 to TRBJ1-1; D is ambiguous. The CDR3 runs to 14 residues. The germline gives CDR1 SGHTA, CDR2 FQGNSA. The V end was cut by 1 base, the J end by 3 bases, with 9 bases between. CDR3 in amino acids: CASSLVKGYTEAFF. The CDR3, as DNA: TGTGCCAGCAGCTTAGTTAAGGGTTACACTGAAGCTTTCTTT.

Turning to this clonotype: One end of the junction does not line up with germline, which may come from a read error. This chain connects TRBV28 to TRBJ2-7; D not resolved. Germline V lookup: CDR1 MDHEN, CDR2 SYDVKM. The CDR3 sequence is 12 residues long. The CDR3 here is CASKSLSSEQYF. As DNA, the CDR3 is TGTGCCAGCAAGTCCCTATCCTCCGAGCAGTACTTC. The full variable domain, with the rest looked up from reference TRBV28 and TRBJ2-7, is DVKVTQSSRYLVKRTGEKVFLECVQDMDHENMFWYRQDPGLGLRLIYFSYDVKMKEKGDIPEGYSVSREKKERFSLILESASTNQTSMYLCASKSLSSEQYFGPGTRLTVT.

V and J are TRBV28 and TRBJ1-2; D not certain. The germline gives CDR1 MDHEN, CDR2 SYDVKM. This CDR3 region has 14 residues. Deletions cut 6 bases from V and 2 bases from J, with 13 bases between. CDR3 amino acids: CASSKEGGNYGYTF. The DNA for the CDR3 is TGTGCCAGCAGCAAAGAGGGAGGGAACTATGGCTACACCTTC.

This clonotype has only one observation. This chain uses TRBV30 with TRBJ2-5; possibly TRBD1 or TRBD2 for D (7 bases each). CDR1 is GTSNPN, CDR2 SVGIG, per germline (reference sequence). V shed 6 bases and J shed 4 bases, with 18 bases lying between them. The CDR3 has 14 amino acids. CDR3 sequence reads: CACLLTGRGETQYF. CDR3 DNA: TGTGCCTGTCTTCTGACAGGGAGGGGAGAGACCCAGTACTTC.

The V gene is TRBV20-1, the J gene TRBJ2-1; 7 nucleotides agree with TRBD2. CDR1 and CDR2 (germline): DFQATT, SNEGSKA (reference sequence). The J segment lost 5 bases and the V segment lost 1 base, leaving 2 bases of the junction unmatched. The CDR3 is made up of 13 amino acids. CDR3: CSARGGGDNEQFF. The CDR3 bases are TGCAGTGCTAGAGGGGGAGGGGACAATGAGCAGTTCTTC.

The genes are TRBV3-1 and TRBJ1-1, with a possible D match to TRBD1 (6 bases). The CDR3 has 13 amino acids. V dropped 1 base and J dropped 5 bases, with 8 bases sitting between them. Per germline, CDR1 LGHDT and CDR2 YNNKEL (reference sequence). The CDR3 here is CASSQGGRTEAFF. The CDR3 DNA reads TGTGCCAGCAGCCAAGGGGGGCGGACTGAAGCTTTCTTT.

This clonotype appeared once. The chain links TRBV27 to TRBJ2-7, with 10 bases fitting TRBD1. Unmatched junction bases numbered 7, after V lost 8 bases and J lost 0 bases. Germline V gene lookup returns CDR1 MNHEY and CDR2 SMNVEV (reference sequence). The CDR3 totals 15 residues. The CDR3 region has the DNA TGTGCCAGCTCCTCCTGGACAGGGGGCTCCTACGAGCAGTACTTC. Protein: CASSSWTGGSYEQYF.

The CDR3 DNA reads as TGTGCCAGCAGTTTAGGGGACAGGGGTAATCAGCCCCAGCATTTT. Amino acid sequence: CASSLGDRGNQPQHF. The rearrangement joins TRBV12-3 or TRBV12-4 to TRBJ1-5, with 10 bases that match TRBD1. The CDR3 contains 15 residues. Trimming cost V 1 base and J 4 bases; bases outside gene matches: 1.

The V and J genes are TRBV23-1 and TRBJ2-6; the D is unclear. Being an ORF, TRBV23-1 has a function that is uncertain. The V gene lost 3 bases and the J gene lost 0 bases, with 6 bases spanning the gap. The CDR3 has 15 amino acids. CDR3 nucleotide sequence: TGCGCCAGCAGTCAGTCCCTCTCTGGGGCCAACGTCCTGACTTTC. Translating gives CASSQSLSGANVLTF.

V and J are TRBV28 and TRBJ2-1; possible D gene TRBD2, 6 bases. There are 12 residues in the CDR3. The V gene's germline CDR1 is MDHEN and CDR2 SYDVKM. V lost 8 bases, J lost 8 bases, and 13 bases lay in between. CDR3 region: CASAGRGDEQFF. In nucleotides, the CDR3 is TGTGCCAGCGCCGGGCGGGGCGATGAGCAGTTCTTC.

Written as DNA, the CDR3 is TGCAGTGCTAGGGGCCGGGACCCGCGGAACTATGGCTACACCTTC. Amino acids: CSARGRDPRNYGYTF. The chain joins TRBV20-1 to TRBJ1-2; D may be TRBD1 (5 bases). CDR3 length equals 15 residues. V lost 3 bases and J lost 2, with 16 bases in between. Looked up from germline, CDR1 is DFQATT and CDR2 is SNEGSKA (reference sequence).